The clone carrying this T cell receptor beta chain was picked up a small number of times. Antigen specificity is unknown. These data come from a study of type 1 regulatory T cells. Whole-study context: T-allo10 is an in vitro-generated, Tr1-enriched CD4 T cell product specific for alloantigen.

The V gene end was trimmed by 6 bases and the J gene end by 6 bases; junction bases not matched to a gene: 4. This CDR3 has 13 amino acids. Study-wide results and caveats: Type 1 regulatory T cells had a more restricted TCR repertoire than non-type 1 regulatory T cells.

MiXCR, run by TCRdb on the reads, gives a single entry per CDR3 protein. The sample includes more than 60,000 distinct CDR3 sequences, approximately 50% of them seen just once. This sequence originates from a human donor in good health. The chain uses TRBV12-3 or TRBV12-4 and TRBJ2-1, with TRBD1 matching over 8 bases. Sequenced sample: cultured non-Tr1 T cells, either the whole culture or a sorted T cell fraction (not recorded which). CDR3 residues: CASSRTGGNEQFF. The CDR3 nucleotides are TGTGCCAGCAGCCGTACAGGGGGCAATGAGCAGTTCTTC.